This T cell receptor (beta chain) originates from a study of T cells in Graves' hyperthyroidism and ophthalmopathy. Study-wide findings and caveats: Most thyroid-expanded clonotypes above 0.001 were also found in blood.

Researchers took RNA transcripts and amplified the TCR beta CDR3 regions from them. HTBI primers were employed in a first-round RT-PCR of the TCR CDR3. MiXCR was run by TCRdb on the multiplex PCR reads, yielding one entry per CDR3 protein. This sample has hundreds of thousands of distinct CDR3 sequences, with around a third found just once. About this clonotype: The antigen remains undetermined.

The sequencing sample was made of blood. The TCR was taken from a woman aged 40 to 50 with Graves' hyperthyroidism.

In DNA form, the CDR3 reads TGTGCCACCAGCAGCGCCTTCGGGACAGGCAACACTGAAGCTTTCTTT. Translated, it gives CATSSAFGTGNTEAFF. The rearrangement links TRBV15 to TRBJ1-1; 8 bases match TRBD1. The CDR3 loop spans 16 amino acids. The germline CDR1 and CDR2 sequences are LNHNV and YYDKDF (reference sequence). J lost 2 bases, V lost 3 bases, and 8 bases had no gene match.